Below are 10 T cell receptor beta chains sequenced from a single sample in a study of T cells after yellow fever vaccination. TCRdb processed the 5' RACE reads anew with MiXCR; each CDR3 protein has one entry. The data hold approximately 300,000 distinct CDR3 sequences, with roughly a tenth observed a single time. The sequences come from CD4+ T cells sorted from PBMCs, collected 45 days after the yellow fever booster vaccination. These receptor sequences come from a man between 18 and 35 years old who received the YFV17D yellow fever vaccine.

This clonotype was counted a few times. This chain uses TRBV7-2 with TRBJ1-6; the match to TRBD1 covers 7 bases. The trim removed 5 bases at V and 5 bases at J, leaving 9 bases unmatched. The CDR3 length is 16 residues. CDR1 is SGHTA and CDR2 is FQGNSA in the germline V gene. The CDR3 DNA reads TGTGCCAGCAGCCGTGACAGGGTTAGGAATAATTCACCCCTCCACTTT. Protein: CASSRDRVRNNSPLHF.

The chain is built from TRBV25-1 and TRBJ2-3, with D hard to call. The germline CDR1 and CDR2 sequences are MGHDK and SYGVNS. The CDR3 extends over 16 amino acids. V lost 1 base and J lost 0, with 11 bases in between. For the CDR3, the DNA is TGTGCCAGCAGTGAATCTCCGGGCAGAAGCACAGATACGCAGTATTTT. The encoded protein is CASSESPGRSTDTQYF.

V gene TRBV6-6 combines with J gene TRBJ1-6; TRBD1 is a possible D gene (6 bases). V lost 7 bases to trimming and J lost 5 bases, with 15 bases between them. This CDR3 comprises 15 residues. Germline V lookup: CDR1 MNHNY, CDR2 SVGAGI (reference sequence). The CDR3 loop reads CASTPPGQDNSPLHF. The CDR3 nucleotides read TGTGCCAGCACTCCCCCGGGACAAGATAATTCACCCCTCCACTTT.

Here the CDR3 reads CASSIKKGADTQYF. The CDR3 DNA sequence: TGTGCCAGCAGCATTAAAAAAGGGGCAGATACGCAGTATTTT. The genes are TRBV5-4 and TRBJ2-3; weak D call: TRBD1 (5 bases). The germline V and J ends were trimmed by 4 bases and 4 bases, with 13 bases remaining between them. This CDR3 is built from 14 residues. Germline lookup yields CDR1 SGHNT and CDR2 YYREEE (reference sequence). The whole variable domain, filled in from reference TRBV5-4 and TRBJ2-3, reads ETGVTQSPTHLIKTRGQQVTLRCSSQSGHNTVSWYQQALGQGPQFIFQYYREEENGRGNFPPRFSGLQFPNYSSELNVNALELDDSALYLCASSIKKGADTQYFGPGTRLTVL.

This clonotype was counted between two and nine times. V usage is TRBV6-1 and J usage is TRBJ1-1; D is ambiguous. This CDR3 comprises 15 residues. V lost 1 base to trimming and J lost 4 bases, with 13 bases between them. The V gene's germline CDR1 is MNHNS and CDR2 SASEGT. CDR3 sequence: CASSEGGAGRTEAFF. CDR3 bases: TGTGCCAGCAGTGAAGGAGGAGCGGGTCGCACTGAAGCTTTCTTT.

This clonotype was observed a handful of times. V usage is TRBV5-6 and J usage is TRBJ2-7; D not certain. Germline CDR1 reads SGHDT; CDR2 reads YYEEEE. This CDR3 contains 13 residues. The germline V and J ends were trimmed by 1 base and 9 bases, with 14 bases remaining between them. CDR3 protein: CASSLLGQPGQYV. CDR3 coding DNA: TGTGCCAGCAGCTTGTTAGGGCAGCCGGGGCAGTACGTC.

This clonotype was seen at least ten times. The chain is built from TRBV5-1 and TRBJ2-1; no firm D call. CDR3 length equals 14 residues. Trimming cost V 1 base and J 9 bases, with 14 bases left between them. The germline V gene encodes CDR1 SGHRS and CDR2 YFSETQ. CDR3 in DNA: TGCGCCAGCAGCTTGATCCCGCCCCGCAGTGAGCAGTTCTTC. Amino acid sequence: CASSLIPPRSEQFF.

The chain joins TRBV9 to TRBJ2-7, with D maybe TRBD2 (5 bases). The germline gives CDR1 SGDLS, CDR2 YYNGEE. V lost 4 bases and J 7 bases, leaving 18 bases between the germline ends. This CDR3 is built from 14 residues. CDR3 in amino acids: CASSKLGGAEEQYF. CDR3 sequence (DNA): TGTGCCAGCAGCAAACTAGGAGGTGCGGAGGAGCAGTACTTC.

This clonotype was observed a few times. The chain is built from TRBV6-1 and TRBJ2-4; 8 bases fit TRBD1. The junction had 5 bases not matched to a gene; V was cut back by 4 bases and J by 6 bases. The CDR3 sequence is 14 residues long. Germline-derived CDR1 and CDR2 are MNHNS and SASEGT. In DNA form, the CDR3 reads TGTGCCAGCAGTGGCAGGGGGCAGGGAAACATTCAGTACTTC. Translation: CASSGRGQGNIQYF.

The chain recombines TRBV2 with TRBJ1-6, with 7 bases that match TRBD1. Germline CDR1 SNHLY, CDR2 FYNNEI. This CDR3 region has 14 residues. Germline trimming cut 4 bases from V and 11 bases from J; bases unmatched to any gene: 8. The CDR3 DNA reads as TGTGCCAGCAGTGCCCCCCAGGGGGACGCACCCCTCCACTTT. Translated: CASSAPQGDAPLHF.